This T cell receptor beta chain was obtained from a study of blood T cell repertoires in COVID-19. Looking at the study overall: Collection of acute and convalescent COVID-19 samples took place in the United States, Italy and Spain. T cells, B-cell-depleted T cells, or PBMCs provided the cDNA or gDNA that served as material.

Per the original methods: Scientists estimated how many nucleated cells there were by amplifying reference gene primers. Assay: immunoSEQ multiplex PCR; the TCRdb copy retains only in-frame clones and omits some. From that table come the V and J calls and clone size; the DNA was used to work out D and trimming. The table lists around 70,000 clones, roughly 91% of them singletons. V was clipped by 10 bases and J by 4 bases; unmatched bases: 13. CDR1 MDHEN and CDR2 SYDVKM come from the germline V gene. The CDR3 length is 15 residues. The sequencing input was peripheral blood. The V and J genes are TRBV28 and TRBJ1-5; 7 bases agree with TRBD1. The sequence derives from a woman aged 18-30 years with acute or convalescent COVID-19. The CDR3 DNA reads TGTGCCACCTCACCGCGGACAGGTCCAAATCAGCCCCAGCATTTT. Residues: CATSPRTGPNQPQHF.